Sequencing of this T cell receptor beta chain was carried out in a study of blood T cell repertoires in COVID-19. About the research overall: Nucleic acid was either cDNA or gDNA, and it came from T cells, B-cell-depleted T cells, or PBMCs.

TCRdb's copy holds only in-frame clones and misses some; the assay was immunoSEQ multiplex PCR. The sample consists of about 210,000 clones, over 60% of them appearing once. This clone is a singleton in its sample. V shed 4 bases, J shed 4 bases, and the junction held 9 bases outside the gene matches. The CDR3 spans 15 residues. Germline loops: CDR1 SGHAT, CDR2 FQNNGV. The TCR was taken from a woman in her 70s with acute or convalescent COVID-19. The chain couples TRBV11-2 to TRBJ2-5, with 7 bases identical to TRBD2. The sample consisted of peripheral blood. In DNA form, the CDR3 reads TGTGCCAGCAGCTCCGGCGGGGGAAATATAGAGACCCAGTACTTC. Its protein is CASSSGGGNIETQYF.